The subject of this entry is one T cell receptor beta chain. The specificity of this receptor is unknown. Nothing much larger sits one base from this clone, and base qualities are not available. The data derive from a study of T cells in localized non-small cell lung cancer (TCRdb year 2020). With regard to the full study: Comparing tumors with uninvolved tumor-adjacent lungs, the study looked at the T cell repertoires of fewer than 250 patients with early-stage NSCLC. The cohort comprised approximately 240 treatment-naïve NSCLC patients with resected, localized lung tumors. The mean age of the NSCLC patients was around 65 years, with 120 to 150 men and 107 women. Beyond this particular receptor, the publication reports: A median of 57 of the top 100 tumor clones turned up in the paired uninvolved adjacent lung, and approximately 30 of those clones also ranked among the top 100 of that same adjacent lung. Because multi-region tumor sequencing was not done, intratumor heterogeneity could not be ruled out. Uninvolved tumor-adjacent lung showed the highest T cell clonality, higher than tumor, which suggests more focused antigenic responses in the adjacent lung. Higher T cell density in blood was associated with longer overall survival, whereas higher clonality in adjacent lung was associated with shorter survival. Since the design was exploratory, TCR variables were selected using unadjusted p-values with no false-discovery rate correction.

Including cysteine and phenylalanine, the CDR3 has 15 amino acids. Of the read, only the CDR3 DNA is kept; its 45 bases are in frame from base 1. In the germline V gene (reference sequence), CDR1 corresponds to LNHDA and CDR2 to SQIVND. V lost 3 bases and J lost 4 bases; the stretch between them is 13 bases long. At diagnosis, tumor, uninvolved tumor-adjacent lung and peripheral blood were collected and then preserved as a mix of FFPE and fresh-frozen material. For TCR repertoire profiling, blood samples were analyzed as peripheral blood mononuclear cells. The immunoSEQ Assay was used to sequence TCR beta CDR3 regions from DNA. In the paper's pipeline: T cell density was computed as TCR beta template counts normalized to usable DNA estimated by amplifying housekeeping genes. Using the preseqR package, richness was estimated by extrapolating to 120,000 templates for tissue samples and 400,000 templates for PBMC samples. Clonality was defined by subtracting Pielou's evenness from one. Tissue-enriched TCRs were identified through differential abundance testing performed on productive amino-acid clonotypes, with a minimum total count of 5 and an alpha of 0.1. Repertoire overlap between compartments was quantified with the Jaccard Index and Morisita Overlap Index. GLIPH grouped TCR beta CDR3s together with public tetramer-defined viral CDR3s, and a viral motif had to include at least three viral sequences and show V-gene enrichment. In TCRdb, the immuneACCESS table is reduced to in-frame sequences with V and J assigned. These tables do not hold every clone; where another copy was compared, an unresolved V gene accounts for under half, and the others remain unexplained. That table supplies the V and J calls and clone size; D and trimming were determined from the DNA. The sample data list tens of thousands of clones, and 85% to 95% of these were observed just once. Of the sample, approximately 7% is held by the ten largest clones.

The sequences come from peripheral blood, collected before any cancer treatment. The chain is assembled from TRBV19 and TRBJ1-5, and the D gene may be TRBD1, 5 bases matching. This TCR came from a female donor older than 55 with stage I lung adenocarcinoma. The CDR3 here reads CASSITREGNQPQHF. The nucleotide sequence reads as follows: TGTGCCAGTAGTATTACTCGGGAGGGGAATCAGCCCCAGCATTTT.